This record concerns one TCR beta chain sequence. The antigen remains undetermined. The data were taken from a study of T cell responses to AZD1222 COVID-19 vaccine. Across the study: Second doses that came at about 4 or about 12 weeks were put together. Study observations and caveats: Across the whole spike, CD4 TCRs peaked at regions 160-218 and 743-854.

Trimming shortened V by 0 bases and J by 6 bases, and 11 bases separated the two germline ends. Germline V gene data show CDR1 as KGHSH and CDR2 as LQKENI. The CDR3 has 14 amino acids. Clones were read by immunoSEQ multiplex PCR, and TCRdb kept only the in-frame ones, dropping some. The sample holds about 140,000 clones, roughly nine tenths seen once. The sequence derives from an adult in good health. V gene TRBV18 combines with J gene TRBJ1-1; perhaps TRBD1 as D (6 bases). This specimen consisted of peripheral blood, obtained on day 0 of AZD1222 vaccination. CDR3 sequence reads: CASSPPAGDPEAFF. DNA for the CDR3: TGTGCCAGCTCACCACCCGCAGGGGATCCTGAAGCTTTCTTT.